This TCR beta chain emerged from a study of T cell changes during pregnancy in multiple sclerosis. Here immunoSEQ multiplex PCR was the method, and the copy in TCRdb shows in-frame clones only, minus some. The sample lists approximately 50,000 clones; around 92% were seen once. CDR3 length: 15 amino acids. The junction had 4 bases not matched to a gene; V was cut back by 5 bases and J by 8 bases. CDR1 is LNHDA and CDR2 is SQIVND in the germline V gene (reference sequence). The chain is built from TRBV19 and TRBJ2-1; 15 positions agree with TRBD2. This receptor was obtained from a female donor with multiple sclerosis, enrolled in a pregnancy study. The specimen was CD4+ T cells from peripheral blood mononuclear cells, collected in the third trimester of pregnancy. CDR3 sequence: CASSSGLAGGDEQFF. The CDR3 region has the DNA TGTGCCAGTAGTTCGGGACTAGCGGGAGGTGATGAGCAGTTCTTC.